This T cell receptor beta chain was observed in a study of blood T cell repertoires in COVID-19. This clone was observed once. Authors' data handling: Reference gene primer amplification gave estimated nucleated cell counts. Assay: immunoSEQ multiplex PCR; the TCRdb copy retains only in-frame clones and omits some. V and J calls and clone size are copied from that table; D and trimming were computed from the DNA. There are 30,000 or so clones in the sample; approximately 90% occur only once, and around 5% lies in the top ten. Sequences were obtained from peripheral blood. This receptor was identified in a human donor in a cohort sampled during active COVID-19.

CDR3: CASSEQASYEQYF. In DNA form, the CDR3 reads TGTGCCAGCAGTGAACAAGCATCCTACGAGCAGTACTTC. The chain uses TRBV6-1 and TRBJ2-7; D ambiguous. Germline values: CDR1 MNHNS, CDR2 SASEGT. The CDR3 is made up of 13 amino acids. Trimming took 2 bases from V and 1 from J, leaving 6 bases between them.